The sequence of this T cell receptor beta chain was determined in a study of T cells in Graves' hyperthyroidism and ophthalmopathy. Amplification yielded TCR beta CDR3 regions, with RNA transcripts as the source. During a first-round RT-PCR of the TCR CDR3, the HTBI primer set was used. Via MiXCR, TCRdb re-called the multiplex PCR reads, giving one row per CDR3 protein. The sample has 300,000 to 400,000 distinct CDR3 sequences; approximately 14% are singletons. Germline trimming cut 6 bases from V and 4 bases from J; bases unmatched to any gene: 7. The CDR3 is 15 amino acids. CDR1 and CDR2 from the germline V gene are MDHEN and SYDVKM. Study-level points and caveats: Classification by a 13 V-J model distinguished ophthalmopathy from stable hyperthyroidism. Most thyroid clonotypes expanded above 0.001 were also detected in blood.

This clonotype was picked up many times. Its antigen is not known. This clonotype was obtained from a woman aged 25-40 years with Graves' ophthalmopathy. The V gene is TRBV28, the J gene TRBJ1-4; 8 positions match TRBD1. Sequences were obtained from blood. The CDR3 region has the DNA TGTGCCAGCAGAACCCCGGGACAGGTTAATGAAAAACTGTTTTTT. Protein product: CASRTPGQVNEKLFF.